This T cell receptor beta chain came from a study of spatial heterogeneity in lung cancer. There are 11 residues in the CDR3. Germline CDR1 is KGHSH and CDR2 is LQKENI. V shed 8 bases, J shed 6 bases, and the junction held 4 bases outside the gene matches. In the case of this clonotype: The CDR3 carries no conserved terminal phenylalanine or tryptophan, so it likely arises from a read error. The library was built for alpha chains, so this beta chain is an off-target read and its size means little.

TCRdb re-called the 5' RACE reads with MiXCR, one entry per CDR3 protein. The table includes roughly 10,000 distinct CDR3 sequences, around 3.9% detected once. Regarding time point: sample taken at primary tumor resection. In each case, whole RNA from tumor, nontumor lung or frozen PBMC was sequenced unsorted. Sequenced here: normal lung tissue next to the tumor, sampled at surgery. The receptor's source is a male donor with early-stage non-small cell lung cancer. The chain is built from TRBV18 and TRBJ2-7; 7 bases map to TRBD1. CDR3 sequence: CASTQGTEQYL. The DNA for the CDR3 is TGTGCCAGCACACAGGGGACCGAGCAGTACTTA.